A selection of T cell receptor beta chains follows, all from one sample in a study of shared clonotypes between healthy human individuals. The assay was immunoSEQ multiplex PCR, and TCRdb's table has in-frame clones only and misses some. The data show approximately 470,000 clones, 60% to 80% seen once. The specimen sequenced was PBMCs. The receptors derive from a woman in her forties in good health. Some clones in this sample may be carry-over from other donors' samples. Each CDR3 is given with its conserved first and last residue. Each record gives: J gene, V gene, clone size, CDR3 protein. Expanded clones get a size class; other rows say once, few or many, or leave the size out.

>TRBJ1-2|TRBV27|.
CASSPGLGRGLYTGYTF
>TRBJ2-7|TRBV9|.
CASSSGLAGYEQYF
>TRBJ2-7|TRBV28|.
CASSLAGTGGHEQYF
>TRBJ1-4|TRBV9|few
CASSQWAGNEKLFF
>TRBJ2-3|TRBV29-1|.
CSVASLRTDTQYF
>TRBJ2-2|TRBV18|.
CASSPYDPSNTGELFF
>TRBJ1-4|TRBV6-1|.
CASRGAGSLDEKLFF
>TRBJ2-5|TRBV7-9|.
CASSFRPDYQETQYF
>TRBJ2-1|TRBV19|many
CASSWRKGEQFF
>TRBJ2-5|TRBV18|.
CASSMTVQETQYF
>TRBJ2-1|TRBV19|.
CASSPLAGEDNEQFF
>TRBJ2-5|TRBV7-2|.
CASSLGGSAEETQYF
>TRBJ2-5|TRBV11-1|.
CASSTNLAGTSAQYF
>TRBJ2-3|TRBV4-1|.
CASSQLGPATDTQYF
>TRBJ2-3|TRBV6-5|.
CASSYGTSGGGPQYF
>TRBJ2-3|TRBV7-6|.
CASSTAEDTQYF
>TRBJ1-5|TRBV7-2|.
CASSPDRDRSNQPQHF
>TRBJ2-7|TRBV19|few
CASSNPGHRGGQYF
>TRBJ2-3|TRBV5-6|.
CASTPRGAQSTDTQYF
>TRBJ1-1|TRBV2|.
CASSGTGAAEAFF
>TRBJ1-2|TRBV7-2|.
CASSLRQEGRSYTF
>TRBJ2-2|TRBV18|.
CASSPLSGLANTGELFF
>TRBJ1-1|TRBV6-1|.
CASRGTDSNTEAFF
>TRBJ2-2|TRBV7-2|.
CASSLDQRANTGELFF
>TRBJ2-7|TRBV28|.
CASSLFTYEQYF
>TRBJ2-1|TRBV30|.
CAWSVPSGHNEQFF
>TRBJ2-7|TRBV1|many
CTSSQRTSGRTAREQYF
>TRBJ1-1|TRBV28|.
CASSLVAEQEAFF
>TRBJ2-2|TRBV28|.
CASSFLTGELFF
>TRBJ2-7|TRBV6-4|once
CASSDSIWAYEQYF
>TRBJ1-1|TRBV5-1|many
CASSLGPRENTEAFF
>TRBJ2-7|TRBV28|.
CASSISGSGAYYEQYF
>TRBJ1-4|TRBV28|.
CASSLSGTSEKLFF
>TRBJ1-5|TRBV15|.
CATSRDGTANQPQHF
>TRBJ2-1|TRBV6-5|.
CASSYGLEFNEQFF
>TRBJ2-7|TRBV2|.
CASSEPPPSSYEQYF
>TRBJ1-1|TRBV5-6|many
CASSAGTALTEAFF
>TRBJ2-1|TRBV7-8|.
CASSLAPGNEQFF
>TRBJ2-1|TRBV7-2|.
CASSLDSAGIGEQFF
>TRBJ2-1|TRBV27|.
CASSLDPRWGQGYNEQFF
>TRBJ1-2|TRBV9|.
CATGRQPNYGYTF
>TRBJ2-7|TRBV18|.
CASSTGEEVAYEQYF
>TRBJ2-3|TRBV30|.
CAWSLRGITDTQYF
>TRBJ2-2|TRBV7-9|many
CASSLEGGIGELFF
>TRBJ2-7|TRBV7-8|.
CASSLAGTALSYEQYF